The T cell receptor beta chain under discussion was sequenced for a study of cytomegalovirus exposure and HLA in healthy donors. To note about this clone: Its cognate antigen is unknown.

The study, taken as a whole, reports: TCR beta sequences numbering some 17,000 were associated with HLA alleles at 0.05 false discovery rate in a later analysis. Solely CMV serostatus was available to characterize immune exposure.

This CDR3 spans 17 amino acids. Germline V gene sequence: CDR1 SGHTA, CDR2 FQGTGA. The junction had 12 bases not matched to a gene; V was cut back by 5 bases and J by 10 bases. The PCR contained 60 Vbeta and 13 Jbeta primers. Only in-frame clones appear in the TCRdb table, and some are missing; sequencing was by immunoSEQ multiplex PCR. In the table there are 150,000 or so clones, under 85% of which are singletons. The receptor comes from a woman in her twenties or thirties in good health and CMV-seronegative. V usage is TRBV7-3 and J usage is TRBJ2-1; 15 nucleotides line up with TRBD2. Sequencing used PBMCs. CDR3 loop: CASSRSGLAGGLREQFF. CDR3 DNA: TGTGCCAGCAGCCGCTCGGGACTAGCGGGAGGCCTTCGGGAGCAGTTCTTC.